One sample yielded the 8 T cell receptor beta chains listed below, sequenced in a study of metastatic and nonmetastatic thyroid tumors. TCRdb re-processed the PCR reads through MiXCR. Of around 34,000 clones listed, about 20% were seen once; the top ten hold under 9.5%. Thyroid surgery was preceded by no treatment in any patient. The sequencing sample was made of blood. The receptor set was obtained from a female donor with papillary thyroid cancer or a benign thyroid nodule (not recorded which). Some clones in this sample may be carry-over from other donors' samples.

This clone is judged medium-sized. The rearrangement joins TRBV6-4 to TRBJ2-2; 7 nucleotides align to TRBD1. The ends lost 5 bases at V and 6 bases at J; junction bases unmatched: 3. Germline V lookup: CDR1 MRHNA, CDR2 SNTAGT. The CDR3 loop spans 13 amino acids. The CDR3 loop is CASSRTGAGELFF. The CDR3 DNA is TGTGCCAGCAGTAGAACAGGGGCCGGGGAGCTGTTTTTT.

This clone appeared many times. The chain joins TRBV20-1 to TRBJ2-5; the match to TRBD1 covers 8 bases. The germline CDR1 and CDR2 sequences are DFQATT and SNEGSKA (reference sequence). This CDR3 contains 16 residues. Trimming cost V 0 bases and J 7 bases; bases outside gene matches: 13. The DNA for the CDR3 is TGCAGTGCTAGAGATTTGAAGACAGGGGAGTCCGGGACCCAGTACTTC. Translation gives CSARDLKTGESGTQYF.

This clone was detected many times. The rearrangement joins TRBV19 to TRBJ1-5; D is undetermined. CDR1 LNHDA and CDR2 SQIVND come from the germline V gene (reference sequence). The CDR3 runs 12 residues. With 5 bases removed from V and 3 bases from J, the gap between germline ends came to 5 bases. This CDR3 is CASSPNNQPQHF. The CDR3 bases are TGTGCCAGTAGTCCCAACAATCAGCCCCAGCATTTT.

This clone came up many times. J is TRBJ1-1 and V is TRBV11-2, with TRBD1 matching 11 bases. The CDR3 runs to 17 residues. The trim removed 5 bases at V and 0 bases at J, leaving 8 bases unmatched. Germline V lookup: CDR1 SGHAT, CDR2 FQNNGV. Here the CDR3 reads CASSPDRGPGLNTEAFF. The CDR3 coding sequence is TGTGCCAGCAGCCCGGACAGGGGGCCTGGACTGAACACTGAAGCTTTCTTT.

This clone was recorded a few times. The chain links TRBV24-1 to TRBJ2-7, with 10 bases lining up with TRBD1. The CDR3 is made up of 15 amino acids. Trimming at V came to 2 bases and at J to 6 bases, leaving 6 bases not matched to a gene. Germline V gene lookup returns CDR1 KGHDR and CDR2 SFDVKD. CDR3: CATSDSGTGALEQYF. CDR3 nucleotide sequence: TGTGCCACCAGTGATTCCGGGACAGGGGCCCTCGAGCAGTACTTC.

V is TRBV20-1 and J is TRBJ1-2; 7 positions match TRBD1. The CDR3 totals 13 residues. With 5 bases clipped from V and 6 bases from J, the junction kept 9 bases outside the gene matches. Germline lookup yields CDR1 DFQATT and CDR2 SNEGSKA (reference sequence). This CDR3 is CSAPRGVRDGYTF. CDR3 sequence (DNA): TGCAGTGCTCCCAGGGGGGTAAGGGATGGCTACACCTTC.

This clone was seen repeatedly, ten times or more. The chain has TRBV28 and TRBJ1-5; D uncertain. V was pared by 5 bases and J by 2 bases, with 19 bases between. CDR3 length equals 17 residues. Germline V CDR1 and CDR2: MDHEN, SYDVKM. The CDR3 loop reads CASSQSSSPARNQPQHF. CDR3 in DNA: TGTGCCAGCAGTCAATCCTCTTCTCCGGCCCGCAATCAGCCCCAGCATTTT.

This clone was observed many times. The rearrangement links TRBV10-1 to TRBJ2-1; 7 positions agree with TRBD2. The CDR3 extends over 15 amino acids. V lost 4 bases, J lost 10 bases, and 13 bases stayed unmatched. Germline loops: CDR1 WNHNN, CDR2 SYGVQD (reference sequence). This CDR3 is CASSGHQRGLGEQFF. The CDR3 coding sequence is TGCGCCAGCAGTGGTCACCAGCGGGGTCTCGGCGAGCAGTTCTTC.